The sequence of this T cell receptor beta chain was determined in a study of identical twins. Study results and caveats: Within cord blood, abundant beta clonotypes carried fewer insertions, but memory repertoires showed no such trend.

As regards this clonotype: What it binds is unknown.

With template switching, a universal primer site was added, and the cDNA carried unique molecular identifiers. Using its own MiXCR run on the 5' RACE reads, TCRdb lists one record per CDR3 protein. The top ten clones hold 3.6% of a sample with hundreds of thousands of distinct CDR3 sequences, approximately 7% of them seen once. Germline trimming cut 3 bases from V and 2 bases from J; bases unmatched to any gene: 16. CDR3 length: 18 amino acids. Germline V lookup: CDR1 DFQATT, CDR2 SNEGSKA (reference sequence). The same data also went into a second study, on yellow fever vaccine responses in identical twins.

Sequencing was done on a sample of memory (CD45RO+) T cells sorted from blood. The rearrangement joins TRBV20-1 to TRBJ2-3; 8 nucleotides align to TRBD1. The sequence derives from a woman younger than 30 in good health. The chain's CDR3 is CSARSPGGVDFHTDTQYF. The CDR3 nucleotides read TGCAGTGCTAGGAGTCCAGGGGGCGTCGATTTTCACACAGATACGCAGTATTTT.